The clone carrying this TCR beta chain was seen repeatedly, ten times or more. Its target is not known. The sample belongs to a study of T cell repertoires in cytomegalovirus infection. Broader study findings: The cumulative frequency of public TCR beta families identified carriers of CMV plus the relevant HLA.

From the reads, TCRdb called clonotypes with MiXCR, one entry per CDR3 protein. The table lists approximately 500,000 distinct CDR3 sequences, approximately 15% of them singletons. This CDR3 region has 14 residues. V was cut by 0 bases and J by 3 bases, with 7 bases left in between. CDR1 is SGDLS, CDR2 YYNGEE, per germline. The chain recombines TRBV9 with TRBJ1-3; D unclear. The clonotype originates from a human donor in good health (CMV status not recorded). Some clones in this sample may be carry-over from other donors' samples. Sequenced input: CD8+ T cells from PBMCs. CDR3 in DNA: TGTGCCAGCAGCGTAGAAGACCTTGGAAACACCATATATTTT. This sequence encodes CASSVEDLGNTIYF.